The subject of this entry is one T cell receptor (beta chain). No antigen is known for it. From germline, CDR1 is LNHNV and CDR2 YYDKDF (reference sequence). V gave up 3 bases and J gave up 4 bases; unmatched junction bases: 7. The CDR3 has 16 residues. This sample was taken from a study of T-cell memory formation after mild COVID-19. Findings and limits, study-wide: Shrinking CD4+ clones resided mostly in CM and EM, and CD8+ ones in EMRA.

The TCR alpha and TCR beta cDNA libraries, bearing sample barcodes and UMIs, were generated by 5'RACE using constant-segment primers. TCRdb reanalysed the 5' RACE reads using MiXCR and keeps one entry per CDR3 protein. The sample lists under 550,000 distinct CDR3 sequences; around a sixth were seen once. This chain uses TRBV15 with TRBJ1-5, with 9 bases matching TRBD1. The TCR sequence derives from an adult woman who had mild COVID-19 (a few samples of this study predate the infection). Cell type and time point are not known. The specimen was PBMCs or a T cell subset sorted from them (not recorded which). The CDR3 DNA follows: TGTGCCACCAGCAGGGGACAGGGAGAAGGGAATCAGCCCCAGCATTTT. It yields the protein CATSRGQGEGNQPQHF. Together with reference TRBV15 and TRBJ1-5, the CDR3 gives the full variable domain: DAMVIQNPRYQVTQFGKPVTLSCSQTLNHNVMYWYQQKSSQAPKLLFHYYDKDFNNEADTPDNFQSRRPNTSFCFLDIRSPGLGDTAMYLCATSRGQGEGNQPQHFGDGTRLSIL.